The 21 T cell receptor beta chains reported below all come from one sample, sequenced in a study of shared clonotypes between healthy human individuals. Sequenced by immunoSEQ multiplex PCR; TCRdb stores in-frame clones only, minus some. The repertoire holds fewer than 650,000 clones, roughly four fifths seen once, with more than 10% in the top ten. What was sequenced was PBMCs. These receptors were obtained from a woman in her 40s in good health. Some clones in this sample may be carry-over from other donors' samples.

The chain combines TRBV7-3 with TRBJ2-1, with TRBD2 matching 12 bases. CDR1 and CDR2 (germline): SGHTA, FQGTGA. V shed 4 bases and J 8 bases; nucleotides not matched to a gene: 3. The CDR3 extends over 14 amino acids. The CDR3 DNA reads as TGTGCCAGCAGCTCGACTAGCGGGAGCGATGAGCAGTTCTTC. Translated: CASSSTSGSDEQFF.

The rearrangement uses TRBV19 and TRBJ1-2; D is unresolved. The CDR3 is 13 amino acids. The V gene's germline CDR1 is LNHDA and CDR2 SQIVND (reference sequence). V lost 4 bases, J lost 0 bases, and 6 bases lay in between. Here the CDR3 reads CASSTQTNYGYTF. CDR3 nucleotides: TGTGCCAGTAGTACTCAAACTAACTATGGCTACACCTTC.

This chain uses TRBV30 with TRBJ2-1; TRBD2 agrees at 10 bases. Trimming at V came to 1 base and at J to 9 bases, leaving 9 bases not matched to a gene. This CDR3 spans 15 amino acids. Germline V gives CDR1 GTSNPN, CDR2 SVGIG (reference sequence). CDR3 nucleotides: TGTGCCTGGAGTGCCCCCAGCGGGAGGGCCCTTGAGCAGTTCTTC. This encodes CAWSAPSGRALEQFF.

The rearrangement joins TRBV19 to TRBJ2-7, with 7 bases that match TRBD1. Unmatched junction bases numbered 6, after V lost 4 bases and J lost 3 bases. The CDR3 spans 14 residues. Germline loops: CDR1 LNHDA, CDR2 SQIVND (reference sequence). CDR3 region: CASSKRTGGYEQYF. The CDR3 nucleotides read TGTGCCAGTAGTAAAAGGACAGGAGGCTACGAGCAGTACTTC.

This clone appeared once. This chain links TRBV6-1 with TRBJ2-5; either TRBD1 or TRBD2 may supply D (6 bases each). There are 12 residues in the CDR3. Trimming shortened V by 6 bases and J by 11 bases, and 16 bases separated the two germline ends. Germline CDR1 reads MNHNS; CDR2 reads SASEGT. This CDR3 reads CASRGATGEQYF. The CDR3 region has the DNA TGTGCCAGCAGGGGGGCCACGGGGGAGCAGTACTTC.

The genes are TRBV29-1 and TRBJ2-7; D gene uncertain. Per germline, CDR1 SQVTM and CDR2 ANQGSEA. CDR3 length: 14 amino acids. V gave up 4 bases and J gave up 0 bases, with 13 bases separating them. This CDR3 reads CSVGPRLSSYEQYF. The CDR3 DNA follows: TGCAGCGTTGGTCCAAGACTTAGCTCCTACGAGCAGTACTTC.

This clone was detected only a few times. The chain uses TRBV7-9 and TRBJ2-3; TRBD1 is a possible D gene (5 bases). V shed 1 base and J shed 3 bases, with 8 bases lying between them. The germline gives CDR1 SEHNR, CDR2 FQNEAQ (reference sequence). This CDR3 region has 14 residues. The CDR3 region is CASSLVRGTDTQYF. The CDR3, as DNA: TGTGCCAGCAGCTTAGTTAGGGGAACAGATACGCAGTATTTT.

The table lists this clone with a count of one. The genes are TRBV28 and TRBJ1-5, with D possibly TRBD1 on 5 matching bases. The CDR3 is 16 residues long. CDR1 MDHEN and CDR2 SYDVKM come from the germline V gene. The ends were cut back, 6 bases at V and 3 bases at J, with 18 bases in the middle. The DNA of the CDR3 is TGTGCCAGCAGCCCCCCGTTCACAGGCTACAATCAGCCCCAGCATTTT. Translating it yields CASSPPFTGYNQPQHF.

V usage is TRBV5-1 and J usage is TRBJ2-2; tentative D call: TRBD1 (5 bases). Looked up from germline, CDR1 is SGHRS and CDR2 is YFSETQ. The CDR3 has 17 amino acids. V was shortened by 4 bases and J by 4 bases, with 20 bases between the two germline ends. CDR3 sequence: CASSLFSVQGSTGELFF. CDR3 bases: TGCGCCAGCAGCCTATTCTCCGTTCAGGGAAGCACCGGGGAGCTGTTTTTT.

The gene calls are TRBV5-5 and TRBJ1-1, with unresolved D. V lost 2 bases and J lost 0, with 14 bases in between. CDR1 and CDR2 from the germline V gene are SGHKS and YYEKEE (reference sequence). This CDR3 has 16 residues. CDR3 loop: CASSFRNGLVNTEAFF. In nucleotides, the CDR3 is TGTGCCAGCAGCTTTAGGAACGGTCTTGTGAACACTGAAGCTTTCTTT.

This sequence joins TRBV15 and TRBJ2-1; no reliable D call. Trimming cost V 0 bases and J 4 bases, with 10 bases left between them. CDR3 length equals 15 residues. Germline V gene data show CDR1 as LNHNV and CDR2 as YYDKDF (reference sequence). DNA of the CDR3: TGTGCCACCAGCAGAGATCACGGTGGATACAATGAGCAGTTCTTC. Its translation is CATSRDHGGYNEQFF.

The V call is TRBV4-1, the J call TRBJ2-1; no reliable D call. CDR3 length: 12 residues. Germline-derived CDR1 and CDR2 are MGHRA and YSYEKL. Trimming took off 7 bases at V and 9 bases at J, with 13 bases between the two ends. The CDR3 DNA reads as TGCGCCAGCACTAAGCGTTACGGTGAGCAGTTCTTC. This gives the protein CASTKRYGEQFF.

On this clone: The sample has other DNA sequences that encode this CDR3 too. V and J are TRBV29-1 and TRBJ2-3; D gene uncertain. The CDR3 spans 12 residues. Germline V CDR1 and CDR2: SQVTM, ANQGSEA. V was cut by 4 bases and J by 0 bases, with 5 bases left in between. CDR3 residues: CSVGTSTDTQYF. As DNA, the CDR3 is TGCAGCGTTGGTACAAGCACAGATACGCAGTATTTT.

The rearrangement uses TRBV10-3 and TRBJ2-7, with 9 bases identical to TRBD2. V dropped 4 bases and J dropped 2; count of bases not matched to a gene: 6. The germline V gene encodes CDR1 ENHRY and CDR2 SYGVKD. The CDR3 covers 15 residues. CDR3 DNA: TGTGCCATCAGTGGAGATGCTAGCGGGACCTACGAGCAGTACTTC. It translates to CAISGDASGTYEQYF.

The V call is TRBV11-2, the J call TRBJ2-5, with 7 bases that match TRBD1. The length of the CDR3 is 15 residues. CDR1 and CDR2 from the germline V gene are SGHAT and FQNNGV. With V trimmed by 0 bases and J by 4 bases, 5 bases remained unmatched. The CDR3 region has the DNA TGTGCCAGCAGCTTAGATGGGGCAGGGGGAGAGACCCAGTACTTC. Protein product: CASSLDGAGGETQYF.

This clone was observed a single time. The V call is TRBV9, the J call TRBJ2-5; TRBD2 matches at 9 bases. Germline V gene lookup returns CDR1 SGDLS and CDR2 YYNGEE. Unmatched junction bases numbered 3, after V lost 2 bases and J lost 1 base. The CDR3 has 15 amino acids. Here the CDR3 DNA reads TGTGCCAGCAGCGTGGGCGGGAGGGCCCAAGAGACCCAGTACTTC. This translates into CASSVGGRAQETQYF. The full variable domain, completed using reference TRBV9 and TRBJ2-5, is DSGVTQTPKHLITATGQRVTLRCSPRSGDLSVYWYQQSLDQGLQFLIQYYNGEERAKGNILERFSAQQFPDLHSELNLSSLELGDSALYFCASSVGGRAQETQYFGPGTRLLVL.

The gene calls are TRBV5-4 and TRBJ1-4; D is perhaps TRBD1 (5 bases). With 4 bases removed from V and 7 bases from J, the gap between germline ends came to 14 bases. CDR1 is SGHNT, CDR2 YYREEE, per germline (reference sequence). The CDR3 is made up of 14 amino acids. The CDR3 loop reads CASSQGQGIEKLFF. In DNA form, the CDR3 reads TGTGCCAGCAGCCAAGGTCAGGGAATTGAAAAACTGTTTTTT.

The gene calls are TRBV28 and TRBJ1-4; D gene unclear. Trimming pared 5 bases from V and 2 bases from J, leaving 6 bases between. Germline V gives CDR1 MDHEN, CDR2 SYDVKM. The CDR3 loop spans 13 amino acids. The CDR3 bases are TGTGCCAGCAGTAAGGGTACTAATGAAAAACTGTTTTTT. Amino acid sequence: CASSKGTNEKLFF.

The gene calls are TRBV7-9 and TRBJ2-2; 9 bases fit TRBD1. The J segment lost 5 bases and the V segment lost 7 bases, leaving 14 bases of the junction unmatched. The V gene's germline CDR1 is SEHNR and CDR2 FQNEAQ (reference sequence). The CDR3 has 17 residues. The CDR3 spells CASTPFGQGQGTGELFF. DNA of the CDR3: TGTGCCAGCACCCCCTTTGGGCAAGGACAGGGGACCGGGGAGCTGTTTTTT.

Details on this clone: Other DNA sequences in this specimen translate into the identical CDR3. The chain links TRBV28 to TRBJ1-2; D call uncertain. V was clipped by 6 bases and J by 5 bases, with 7 bases between them. The length of the CDR3 is 11 residues. Germline CDR1 reads MDHEN; CDR2 reads SYDVKM. The CDR3: CASSPSYGYTF. The CDR3 DNA reads TGTGCCAGCAGCCCCTCGTATGGCTACACCTTC.

The V and J genes are TRBV30 and TRBJ1-2, with 10 positions matching TRBD1. J was trimmed by 8 bases and V by 8 bases; bases with no gene match: 5. The CDR3 has 11 amino acids. Germline V gives CDR1 GTSNPN, CDR2 SVGIG (reference sequence). CDR3 loop: CARGQGYGYTF. DNA of the CDR3: TGTGCCCGGGGACAGGGGTACGGCTACACCTTC.